This TCR beta chain originates from a study of blood T cell repertoires in COVID-19. Study as a whole: Samples representing acute and convalescent COVID-19 were sourced from the United States, Italy and Spain. In each case, the material was cDNA or gDNA derived from T cells, B-cell-depleted T cells, or PBMCs.

Original analysis: Amplifying reference gene primers gave estimates of nucleated cell counts. Profiling relied on immunoSEQ multiplex PCR, and the TCRdb table lists in-frame clones only, not all of them. V, J and clone size derive from that table, while D and trimming were established from the DNA sequence. The sample lists 150,000 to 200,000 clones, 89% seen once, with about 2.1% in the top ten. V was pared by 0 bases and J by 0 bases, with 9 bases between. Germline CDR1 reads MGHRA; CDR2 reads YSYEKL. This CDR3 is 17 amino acids long. The sequence was collected from a man between 18 and 29 years old who had recovered from COVID-19. Sequencing was done on a sample of peripheral blood. This chain uses TRBV4-1 with TRBJ2-6, with a tentative D call TRBD1 (5 bases). The CDR3 sequence: CASSQEGVSSGANVLTF. CDR3 coding DNA: TGCGCCAGCAGCCAAGAAGGGGTCAGCTCTGGGGCCAACGTCCTGACTTTC.